The source of this T cell receptor (beta chain) is a study of human T cells and chemical hapten exposure. CDR3 length: 15 amino acids. The V and J ends lost 3 bases and 8 bases respectively, with 19 bases between them. Germline-derived CDR1 and CDR2 are SQVTM and ANQGSEA. The sample's time point: pre-sensitization, week 0. Noted treatment: therapeutic diphenylcyclopropenone sensitization with weekly scalp DPC. Extraction of total RNA was performed on unfractionated whole blood. TCRdb re-analysed the RACE reads in MiXCR, keeping a single row per CDR3 protein. The sample yields more than 50,000 distinct CDR3 sequences, around 7% seen once. This clonotype was found a few times.

The receptor was derived from a woman younger than 45 with alopecia areata. Some clones in this sample may be carry-over from other donors' samples. V and J are TRBV29-1 and TRBJ1-4, with D uncertain. The specimen comprised whole blood, sampled in connection with sensitization to the hapten diphenylcyclopropenone (DPC). CDR3 sequence reads: CSVENRAAFGEKLFF. The CDR3 nucleotides are TGCAGCGTTGAGAATCGGGCGGCGTTCGGCGAAAAACTGTTTTTT.